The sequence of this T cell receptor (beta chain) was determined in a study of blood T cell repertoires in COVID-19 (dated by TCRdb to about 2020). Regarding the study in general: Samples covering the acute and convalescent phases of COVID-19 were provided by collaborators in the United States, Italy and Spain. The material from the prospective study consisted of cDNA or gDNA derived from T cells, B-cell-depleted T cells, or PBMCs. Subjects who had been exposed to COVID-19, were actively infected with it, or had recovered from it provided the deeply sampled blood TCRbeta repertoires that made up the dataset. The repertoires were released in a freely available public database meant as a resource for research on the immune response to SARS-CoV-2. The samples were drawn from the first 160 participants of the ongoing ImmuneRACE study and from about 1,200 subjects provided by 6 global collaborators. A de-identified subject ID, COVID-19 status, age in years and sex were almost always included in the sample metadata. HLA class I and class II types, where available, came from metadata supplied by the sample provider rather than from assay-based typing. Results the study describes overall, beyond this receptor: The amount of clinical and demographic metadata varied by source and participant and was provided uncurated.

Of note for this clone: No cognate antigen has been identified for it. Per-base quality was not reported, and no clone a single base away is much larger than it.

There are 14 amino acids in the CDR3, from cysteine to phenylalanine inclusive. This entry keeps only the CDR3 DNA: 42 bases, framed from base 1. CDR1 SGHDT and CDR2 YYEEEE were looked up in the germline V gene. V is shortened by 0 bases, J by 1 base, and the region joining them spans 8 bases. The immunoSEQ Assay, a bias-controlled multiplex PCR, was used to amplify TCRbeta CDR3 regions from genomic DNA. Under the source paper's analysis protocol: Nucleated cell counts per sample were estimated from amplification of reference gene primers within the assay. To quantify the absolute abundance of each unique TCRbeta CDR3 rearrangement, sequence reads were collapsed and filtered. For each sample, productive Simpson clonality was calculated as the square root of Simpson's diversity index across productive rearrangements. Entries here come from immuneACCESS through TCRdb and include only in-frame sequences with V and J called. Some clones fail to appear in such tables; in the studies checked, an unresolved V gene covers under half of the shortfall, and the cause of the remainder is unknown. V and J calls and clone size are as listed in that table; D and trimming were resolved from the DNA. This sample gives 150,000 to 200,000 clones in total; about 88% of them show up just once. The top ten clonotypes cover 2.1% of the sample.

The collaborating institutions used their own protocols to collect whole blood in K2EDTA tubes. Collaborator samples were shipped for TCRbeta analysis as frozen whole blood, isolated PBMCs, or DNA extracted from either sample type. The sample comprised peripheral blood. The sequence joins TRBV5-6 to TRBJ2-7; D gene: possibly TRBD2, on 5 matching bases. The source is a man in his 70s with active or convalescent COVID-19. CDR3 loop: CASSLAGKSYEQYF. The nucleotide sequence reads TGTGCCAGCAGCTTGGCGGGGAAGTCCTACGAGCAGTACTTC.